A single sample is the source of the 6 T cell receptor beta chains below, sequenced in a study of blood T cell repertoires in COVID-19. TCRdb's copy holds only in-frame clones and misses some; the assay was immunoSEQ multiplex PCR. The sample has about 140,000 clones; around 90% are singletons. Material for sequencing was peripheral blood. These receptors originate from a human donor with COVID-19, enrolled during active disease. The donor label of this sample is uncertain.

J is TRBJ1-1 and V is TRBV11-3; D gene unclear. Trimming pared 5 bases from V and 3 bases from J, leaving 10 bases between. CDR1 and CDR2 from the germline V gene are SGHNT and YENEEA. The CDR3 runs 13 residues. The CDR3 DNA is TGTGCCAGCAGCAACTCCCAGGACACTGAAGCTTTCTTT. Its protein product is CASSNSQDTEAFF.

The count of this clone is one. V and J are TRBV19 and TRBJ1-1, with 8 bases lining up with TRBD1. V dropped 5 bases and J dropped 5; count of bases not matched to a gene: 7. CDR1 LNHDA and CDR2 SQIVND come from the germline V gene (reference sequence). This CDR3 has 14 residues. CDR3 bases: TGTGCCAGTAGTCTTGACAGGGGTGGGACTGAAGCTTTCTTT. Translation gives CASSLDRGGTEAFF.

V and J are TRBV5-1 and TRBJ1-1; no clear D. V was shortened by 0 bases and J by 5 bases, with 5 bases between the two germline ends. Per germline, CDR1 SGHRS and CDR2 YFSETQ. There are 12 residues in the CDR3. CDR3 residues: CASSLVSTEAFF. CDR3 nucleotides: TGCGCCAGCAGCTTGGTTTCAACTGAAGCTTTCTTT. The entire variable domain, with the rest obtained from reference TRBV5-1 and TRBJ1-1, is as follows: KAGVTQTPRYLIKTRGQQVTLSCSPISGHRSVSWYQQTPGQGLQFLFEYFSETQRNKGNFPGRFSGRQFSNSRSEMNVSTLELGDSALYLCASSLVSTEAFFGQGTRLTVV.

The CDR3 DNA reads as TGTGCCAGCAGTTACCGGCCGGGACAGGGTCAGCCCCAGCATTTT. It specifies CASSYRPGQGQPQHF. The chain has TRBV27 and TRBJ1-5, with 9 positions matching TRBD1. CDR1 is MNHEY and CDR2 is SMNVEV in the germline V gene (reference sequence). The CDR3 length is 15 residues. Trimming at V came to 4 bases and at J to 6 bases, leaving 7 bases not matched to a gene.

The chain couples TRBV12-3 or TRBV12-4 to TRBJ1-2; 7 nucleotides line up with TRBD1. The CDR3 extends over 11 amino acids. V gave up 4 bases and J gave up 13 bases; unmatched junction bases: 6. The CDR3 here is CASSSDRALTF. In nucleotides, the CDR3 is TGTGCCAGCAGTTCAGACAGGGCCCTCACCTTC.

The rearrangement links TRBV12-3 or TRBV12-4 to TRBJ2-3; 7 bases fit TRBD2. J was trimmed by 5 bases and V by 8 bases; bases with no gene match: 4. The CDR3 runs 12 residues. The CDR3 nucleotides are TGTGCCAGCGGGTCGGGGGGAGATACGCAGTATTTT. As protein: CASGSGGDTQYF.